One sample yielded the 17 T cell receptor beta chains listed below, sequenced in a study of Ad26.COV2.S vaccination and SARS-CoV-2 variants. Treatment here: roughly 18 received Ad26.COV2.S at low or high dose, single or two shots; roughly five received placebo; per-sample allocation not given. The investigators took samples on day 63 after the first vaccine or placebo injection. Clones were read by immunoSEQ multiplex PCR, and TCRdb kept only the in-frame ones, dropping some. The sample includes 290,000 or so clones, more than 70% of them seen just once. This specimen consisted of peripheral blood, obtained in a trial of Ad26.COV2.S vaccine versus placebo. The source is a person aged 18-65 years who received the Ad26.COV2.S COVID-19 vaccine or a placebo.

V and J are TRBV6-5 and TRBJ2-7; possibly TRBD2 for D (5 bases). Germline CDR1 reads MNHEY; CDR2 reads SVGAGI. Trimming pared 4 bases from V and 3 bases from J, leaving 16 bases between. The CDR3 spans 15 residues. The CDR3 sequence is CASSSYPDSFYEQYF. CDR3 coding DNA: TGTGCCAGCAGTTCTTACCCGGACTCCTTCTACGAGCAGTACTTC.

The chain links TRBV7-9 to TRBJ1-6; D gene ambiguous. V gave up 1 base and J gave up 9 bases, with 10 bases separating them. The CDR3 is 14 residues long. Germline loops: CDR1 SEHNR, CDR2 FQNEAQ (reference sequence). CDR3 DNA sequence: TGTGCCAGCAGCTTAGGACAAAACGGTTCACCCCTCCACTTT. It specifies CASSLGQNGSPLHF.

V usage is TRBV30 and J usage is TRBJ1-2; D is undetermined. CDR3 length equals 13 residues. V was pared by 6 bases and J by 0 bases, with 11 bases between. Germline V CDR1 and CDR2: GTSNPN, SVGIG (reference sequence). The CDR3 is CACPTLANYGYTF. The CDR3 DNA reads TGTGCCTGCCCGACTCTTGCTAACTATGGCTACACCTTC.

V and J are TRBV6-5 and TRBJ2-7, with 7 bases fitting TRBD1. Per germline, CDR1 MNHEY and CDR2 SVGAGI. With 4 bases clipped from V and 3 bases from J, the junction kept 9 bases outside the gene matches. This CDR3 has 15 residues. CDR3 protein: CASSSIGDSDYEQYF. The CDR3 DNA is TGTGCCAGCAGTTCTATCGGGGACAGCGACTACGAGCAGTACTTC.

V gene TRBV12-5 combines with J gene TRBJ1-2; TRBD1 matches at 8 bases. The germline V gene has CDR1 LGHNT and CDR2 FRNRAP. CDR3 length: 14 residues. The V and J ends lost 2 bases and 8 bases, in that order; junction bases with no gene match: 7. As DNA, the CDR3 is TGTGCTAGTGGTTTGTTACGACAGGGGCAAGGCTACACCTTC. As protein: CASGLLRQGQGYTF.

The J gene is TRBJ1-2, the V gene TRBV5-4, with unresolved D. The CDR3 covers 13 residues. Germline V gives CDR1 SGHNT, CDR2 YYREEE (reference sequence). Trimming left V 2 bases short and J 8 bases short, with 13 bases between. CDR3 residues: CASSFTLSAGYTF. DNA for the CDR3: TGTGCCAGCAGCTTCACACTGTCCGCAGGCTACACCTTC.

The chain combines TRBV27 with TRBJ1-1, with TRBD1 matching over 8 bases. Trimming at V came to 5 bases and at J to 5 bases, leaving 4 bases not matched to a gene. The CDR3 covers 13 residues. The germline V gene has CDR1 MNHEY and CDR2 SMNVEV (reference sequence). The CDR3 region is CASSTRDRTEAFF. CDR3 DNA sequence: TGTGCCAGCAGTACCCGGGACAGGACTGAAGCTTTCTTT.

CDR3 coding DNA: TGTGCCAGCAGCTTAACGGCTAGCGGGGGGCCCACAGATACGCAGTATTTT. Translation: CASSLTASGGPTDTQYF. V gene TRBV7-3 combines with J gene TRBJ2-3; 11 bases map to TRBD2. The CDR3 covers 17 residues. Germline V gene data show CDR1 as SGHTA and CDR2 as FQGTGA. V shed 0 bases and J 2 bases; nucleotides not matched to a gene: 4.

The J gene is TRBJ2-7, the V gene TRBV27; D is perhaps TRBD2 (5 bases). Germline values: CDR1 MNHEY, CDR2 SMNVEV (reference sequence). This CDR3 region has 14 residues. Trimming pared 6 bases from V and 0 bases from J, leaving 12 bases between. CDR3 in DNA: TGTGCCAGCAGCCCCCCGGGGTTCTCCTACGAGCAGTACTTC. Its protein is CASSPPGFSYEQYF.

V usage is TRBV18 and J usage is TRBJ1-1; D is unresolved. CDR3 size: 13 residues. From germline, CDR1 is KGHSH and CDR2 LQKENI. The germline V and J ends were trimmed by 3 bases and 1 base, with 6 bases remaining between them. The CDR3 DNA reads as TGTGCCAGCTCACCGACGAGGAACACTGAAGCTTTCTTT. It translates to CASSPTRNTEAFF. The complete variable domain, with remaining parts taken from reference TRBV18 and TRBJ1-1, reads NAGVMQNPRHLVRRRGQEARLRCSPMKGHSHVYWYRQLPEEGLKFMVYLQKENIIDESGMPKERFSAEFPKEGPSILRIQQVVRGDSAAYFCASSPTRNTEAFFGQGTRLTVV.

The V and J genes are TRBV29-1 and TRBJ1-2; no definite D call. V shed 2 bases and J shed 0 bases, with 4 bases lying between them. The CDR3 totals 12 residues. The germline CDR1 and CDR2 sequences are SQVTM and ANQGSEA. CDR3 coding DNA: TGCAGCGTTGAACACCCTAACTATGGCTACACCTTC. Residues: CSVEHPNYGYTF.

The J gene is TRBJ2-3, the V gene TRBV7-9; D unresolved. Looked up from germline, CDR1 is SEHNR and CDR2 is FQNEAQ (reference sequence). This CDR3 is 14 amino acids long. The V end was cut by 9 bases, the J end by 2 bases, with 15 bases between. The CDR3 reads CASRRSLLTDTQYF. CDR3 bases: TGTGCCAGTCGGAGATCGTTGCTCACAGATACGCAGTATTTT.

The chain is built from TRBV7-6 and TRBJ2-7; D call uncertain. Trimming left V 5 bases short and J 5 bases short, with 19 bases between. Germline V gives CDR1 SGHVS, CDR2 FNYEAQ. The CDR3 has 15 amino acids. In DNA form, the CDR3 reads TGTGCCAGCAGCGTACAGAATTCGCTACGCAACGAGCAGTACTTC. This codes for CASSVQNSLRNEQYF.

This clone was counted between two and nine times. The V call is TRBV6-2 or TRBV6-3, the J call TRBJ2-7; D ambiguous. This CDR3 is 14 amino acids long. CDR1 is MNHEY, CDR2 SVGEGT, per germline. V dropped 6 bases and J dropped 4 bases, with 16 bases sitting between them. CDR3 sequence: CASSPPDNIYEQYF. Written as DNA, the CDR3 is TGTGCCAGCAGCCCGCCCGACAATATTTACGAGCAGTACTTC.

The sample holds one count of this clone. The chain links TRBV10-3 to TRBJ2-3; D is ambiguous. V lost 3 bases and J 4 bases, leaving 11 bases between the germline ends. This CDR3 region has 14 residues. Germline V gives CDR1 ENHRY, CDR2 SYGVKD. CDR3 sequence reads: CAISDPPRADTQYF. In nucleotides, the CDR3 is TGTGCCATCAGTGACCCCCCTCGCGCAGATACGCAGTATTTT.

This chain uses TRBV11-1 with TRBJ1-1; D not resolved. CDR1 SGHAT and CDR2 FQDESV come from the germline V gene (reference sequence). Trimming took off 6 bases at V and 1 base at J, with 15 bases between the two ends. The CDR3 length is 15 residues. The CDR3 is CASRLHGLQNTEAFF. The CDR3 bases are TGTGCCAGCAGACTTCATGGACTGCAGAACACTGAAGCTTTCTTT.

The chain is built from TRBV6-5 and TRBJ2-7; possibly TRBD1 or TRBD2 for D (6 bases each). The CDR3 consists of 16 residues. The germline V gene encodes CDR1 MNHEY and CDR2 SVGAGI. Trimming cost V 2 bases and J 0 bases, with 14 bases left between them. The CDR3 reads CASSYQPRGDSYEQYF. CDR3 bases: TGTGCCAGCAGTTACCAACCTAGGGGGGACTCCTACGAGCAGTACTTC.